These 22 T cell receptor beta chains came from one sample sequenced in a study of T cell responses to AZD1222 COVID-19 vaccine. Measured with immunoSEQ multiplex PCR; TCRdb has only the in-frame clones, and not every one. The sample has about 100,000 clones; approximately 86% are singletons. The sequences come from peripheral blood, collected 28 days after the second dose of the MenACWY control vaccine. Source of these receptors: an adult who received the MenACWY meningococcal vaccine as a control.

The chain uses TRBV27 and TRBJ2-7, with TRBD2 identical over 10 bases. V trimming: 5 bases; J trimming: 2 bases; junction bases outside the gene matches: 9. Germline CDR1 is MNHEY and CDR2 is SMNVEV (reference sequence). The CDR3 spans 16 residues. The CDR3 loop reads CASSALAGKDPYEQYF. In DNA, the CDR3 is TGTGCCAGCAGTGCACTAGCGGGGAAAGACCCCTACGAGCAGTACTTC.

The CDR3 DNA reads TGTGCCAGTACTCTGGGGCCTGAAGCTTTCTTT. Translation gives CASTLGPEAFF. The J gene is TRBJ1-1, the V gene TRBV19; tentatively, D is TRBD1 (5 bases). This CDR3 is 11 amino acids long. V shed 7 bases and J shed 6 bases, with 9 bases lying between them. The germline V gene encodes CDR1 LNHDA and CDR2 SQIVND (reference sequence).

The chain employs TRBV6-6 and TRBJ2-6, with D uncertain. The CDR3 is 13 residues long. Trimming removed 6 bases from V and 0 bases from J, with 3 bases in between. The germline V gene encodes CDR1 MNHNY and CDR2 SVGAGI (reference sequence). The CDR3 loop is CASRNSGANVLTF. CDR3 nucleotides: TGTGCCAGCAGGAACTCTGGGGCCAACGTCCTGACTTTC.

V usage is TRBV19 and J usage is TRBJ1-4; 7 bases map to TRBD1. J lost 1 base, V lost 6 bases, and 2 bases had no gene match. CDR1 LNHDA and CDR2 SQIVND come from the germline V gene (reference sequence). The CDR3 has 14 residues. The CDR3 is CASSRQGTNEKLFF. CDR3 DNA sequence: TGTGCCAGTAGCCGACAGGGAACTAATGAAAAACTGTTTTTT.

V usage is TRBV11-2 and J usage is TRBJ1-2; TRBD1 matches at 7 bases. Looked up from germline, CDR1 is SGHAT and CDR2 is FQNNGV. The CDR3 loop spans 16 amino acids. V was pared by 0 bases and J by 2 bases, with 6 bases of the junction left unmatched. The CDR3 DNA follows: TGTGCCAGCAGCTTAGAACAGGGGAACTTGAACTATGGCTACACCTTC. It yields the protein CASSLEQGNLNYGYTF.

J is TRBJ1-5 and V is TRBV18; 9 nucleotides align to TRBD1. The CDR3 has 13 amino acids. Germline values: CDR1 KGHSH, CDR2 LQKENI. After removal of 6 bases from V and 8 bases from J, the junction contained 5 bases not matched to a gene. CDR3 amino acids: CASSPDRGEPQHF. DNA for the CDR3: TGTGCCAGCTCTCCTGACAGGGGGGAGCCCCAGCATTTT.

This clone has only one observation. The chain employs TRBV7-2 and TRBJ2-2, with TRBD2 matching 10 bases. The trim removed 2 bases at V and 4 bases at J, leaving 10 bases unmatched. The CDR3 is made up of 18 amino acids. Per the germline V gene, CDR1 is SGHTA and CDR2 is FQGNSA. CDR3 sequence: CASSLYEMIAGGTGELFF. The CDR3 nucleotides read TGTGCCAGCAGCTTATATGAGATGATAGCGGGGGGCACCGGGGAGCTGTTTTTT.

This rearrangement joins TRBV5-4 to TRBJ1-4; no reliable D call. The CDR3 length is 14 residues. The V and J ends lost 6 bases and 0 bases respectively, with 9 bases between them. Looked up from germline, CDR1 is SGHNT and CDR2 is YYREEE (reference sequence). This chain's CDR3 is CASTPRATNEKLFF. The CDR3 DNA sequence: TGTGCCAGCACCCCTCGGGCAACTAATGAAAAACTGTTTTTT.

The V and J genes are TRBV24-1 and TRBJ1-2; no reliable D call. Germline-derived CDR1 and CDR2 are KGHDR and SFDVKD. This CDR3 spans 14 amino acids. V lost 3 bases, J lost 5 bases, and 12 bases lay in between. The CDR3 reads CATSDPGLGYGYTF. The CDR3 nucleotides read TGTGCCACCAGTGATCCAGGTCTGGGGTATGGCTACACCTTC.

About this clone itself: In the same sample, other DNA sequences code for this CDR3. This chain joins TRBV28 and TRBJ1-2; D gene uncertain. Germline CDR1 MDHEN, CDR2 SYDVKM. V shed 5 bases and J shed 1 base, with 2 bases lying between them. CDR3 size: 11 residues. In DNA form, the CDR3 reads TGTGCCAGCAGTATTAACTATGGCTACACCTTC. Translation gives CASSINYGYTF.

Details on this clone: Other DNA sequences in the same sample also yield this CDR3. CDR3 amino acids: CASSVGLAGTYEQYF. CDR3 coding DNA: TGTGCCAGCAGCGTTGGACTAGCGGGGACCTACGAGCAGTACTTC. This chain links TRBV9 with TRBJ2-7; 12 bases are shared with TRBD2. Germline assignment: CDR1 SGDLS and CDR2 YYNGEE. The CDR3 is 15 amino acids. V was pared by 2 bases and J by 2 bases, with 2 bases of the junction left unmatched.

This rearrangement joins TRBV2 to TRBJ2-3; D is unresolved. This CDR3 is 16 amino acids long. Trimming removed 4 bases at V and 1 base at J, with 15 bases between. Germline lookup yields CDR1 SNHLY and CDR2 FYNNEI. The CDR3 here is CASSVGRRHGTDTQYF. The CDR3 DNA sequence: TGTGCCAGCAGTGTCGGCAGGCGACACGGCACAGATACGCAGTATTTT.

The rearrangement links TRBV9 to TRBJ1-4; 9 bases are a match to TRBD1. The ends lost 5 bases at V and 8 bases at J; junction bases unmatched: 10. CDR1 and CDR2 from the germline V gene are SGDLS and YYNGEE. There are 15 residues in the CDR3. Here the CDR3 DNA reads TGTGCCAGCAGTGAACAGGGGGCGAGGGGAGAAAAACTGTTTTTT. This encodes CASSEQGARGEKLFF.

The chain links TRBV29-1 to TRBJ1-2, with TRBD1 identical over 10 bases. Germline V CDR1 and CDR2: SQVTM, ANQGSEA. This CDR3 is 13 amino acids long. The trim removed 7 bases at V and 5 bases at J, leaving 7 bases unmatched. CDR3 amino acids: CSAQTGGTYGYTF. CDR3 nucleotide sequence: TGCAGCGCCCAGACAGGGGGCACGTATGGCTACACCTTC.

V is TRBV19 and J is TRBJ2-7; D unclear. This CDR3 comprises 14 residues. V was pared by 9 bases and J by 0 bases, with 15 bases between. Per the germline V gene, CDR1 is LNHDA and CDR2 is SQIVND (reference sequence). CDR3 nucleotides: TGTGCCAGCTCTCCCGGGCTCAGCTCCTACGAGCAGTACTTC. Amino acid sequence: CASSPGLSSYEQYF.

The chain links TRBV5-1 to TRBJ1-6; maybe TRBD1 (5 bases). Germline assignment: CDR1 SGHRS and CDR2 YFSETQ. The CDR3 consists of 15 residues. Trimming pared 1 base from V and 7 bases from J, leaving 12 bases between. The DNA for the CDR3 is TGCGCCAGCAGCTTGCGGGACGGCATCAATTCACCCCTCCACTTT. Protein: CASSLRDGINSPLHF.

This clone was seen only once. The chain combines TRBV14 with TRBJ2-3; D is undetermined. The germline V gene has CDR1 SGHDN and CDR2 FVKESK. The V and J ends lost 1 base and 7 bases respectively, with 6 bases between them. This CDR3 contains 12 residues. CDR3 coding DNA: TGTGCCAGCAGCCAAGGCCAAAATACGCAGTATTTT. The encoded protein is CASSQGQNTQYF.

A single count supports this clone. The chain uses TRBV28 and TRBJ2-7, with TRBD1 matching 7 bases. After removal of 5 bases from V and 0 bases from J, the junction contained 7 bases not matched to a gene. CDR3 length equals 15 residues. CDR1 is MDHEN and CDR2 is SYDVKM in the germline V gene. Written as DNA, the CDR3 is TGTGCCAGCAGTCAGACAGGGATAAGCTCCTACGAGCAGTACTTC. This translates into CASSQTGISSYEQYF.

V and J are TRBV16 and TRBJ1-1; weak D call: TRBD1 (6 bases). The CDR3 spans 16 residues. V lost 3 bases and J lost 3, with 17 bases in between. Germline CDR1 reads KGHSY; CDR2 reads FQNENV. CDR3 amino acids: CASSQYGGARDTEAFF. CDR3 nucleotides: TGTGCCAGCAGCCAGTACGGGGGCGCCAGGGACACTGAAGCTTTCTTT.

The chain links TRBV7-9 to TRBJ1-5; tentative D call: TRBD1 (5 bases). The CDR3 sequence is 13 residues long. In germline, CDR1 is SEHNR, CDR2 FQNEAQ (reference sequence). Trimming left V 8 bases short and J 10 bases short, with 18 bases between. This CDR3 is CASGSGATPPQHF. The CDR3 nucleotides are TGTGCCAGCGGGTCCGGGGCTACACCTCCCCAGCATTTT.

The chain is built from TRBV28 and TRBJ1-2; D call uncertain. V lost 3 bases to trimming and J lost 4 bases, with 9 bases between them. The CDR3 has 13 residues. Germline V lookup: CDR1 MDHEN, CDR2 SYDVKM. CDR3 sequence: CASSLLGSYGYTF. The CDR3 bases are TGTGCCAGCAGTTTGTTGGGGTCCTATGGCTACACCTTC.

The V call is TRBV25-1, the J call TRBJ1-3; weak D call: TRBD1 (6 bases). The CDR3 has 17 amino acids. Trimming shortened V by 1 base and J by 3 bases, and 16 bases separated the two germline ends. Looked up from germline, CDR1 is MGHDK and CDR2 is SYGVNS. CDR3 region: CASSESYREIGGNTIYF. In DNA form, the CDR3 reads TGTGCCAGCAGTGAATCTTACAGGGAGATAGGTGGAAACACCATATATTTT.